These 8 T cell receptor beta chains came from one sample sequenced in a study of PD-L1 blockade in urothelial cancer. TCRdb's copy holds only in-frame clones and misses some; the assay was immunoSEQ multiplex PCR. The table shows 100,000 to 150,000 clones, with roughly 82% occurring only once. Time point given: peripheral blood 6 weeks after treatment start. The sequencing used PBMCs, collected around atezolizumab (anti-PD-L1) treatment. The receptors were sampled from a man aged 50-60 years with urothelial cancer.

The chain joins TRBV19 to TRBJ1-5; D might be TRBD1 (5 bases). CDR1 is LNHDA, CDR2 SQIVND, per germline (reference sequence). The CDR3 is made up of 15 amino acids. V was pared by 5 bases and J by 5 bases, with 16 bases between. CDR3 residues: CASSLQGLPDQPQHF. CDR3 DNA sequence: TGTGCCAGTAGTCTCCAGGGACTACCAGATCAGCCCCAGCATTTT.

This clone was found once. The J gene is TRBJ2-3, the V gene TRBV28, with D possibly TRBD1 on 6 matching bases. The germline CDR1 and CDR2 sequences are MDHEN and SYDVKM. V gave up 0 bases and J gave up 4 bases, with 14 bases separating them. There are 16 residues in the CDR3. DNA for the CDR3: TGTGCCAGCAGTTTATGGTCTGGCACAGGGCCAGATACGCAGTATTTT. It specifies CASSLWSGTGPDTQYF.

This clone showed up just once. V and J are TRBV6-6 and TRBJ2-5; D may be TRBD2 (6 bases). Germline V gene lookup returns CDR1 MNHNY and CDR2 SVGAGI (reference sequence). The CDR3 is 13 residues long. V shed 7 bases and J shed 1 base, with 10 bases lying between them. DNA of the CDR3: TGTGCCAGCACCGAGGGACTCCAAGAGACCCAGTACTTC. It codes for CASTEGLQETQYF.

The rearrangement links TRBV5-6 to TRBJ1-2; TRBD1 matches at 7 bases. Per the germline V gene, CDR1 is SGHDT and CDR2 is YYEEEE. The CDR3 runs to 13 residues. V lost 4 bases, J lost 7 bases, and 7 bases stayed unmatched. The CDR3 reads CASSHGQAIGYTF. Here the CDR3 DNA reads TGTGCCAGCAGCCATGGACAGGCGATTGGCTACACCTTC.

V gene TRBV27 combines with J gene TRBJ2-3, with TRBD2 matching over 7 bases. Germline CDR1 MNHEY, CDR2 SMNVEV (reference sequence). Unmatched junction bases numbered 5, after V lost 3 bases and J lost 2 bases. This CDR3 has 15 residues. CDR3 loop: CASSFGGGPTDTQYF. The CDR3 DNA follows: TGTGCCAGCAGTTTTGGGGGAGGGCCCACAGATACGCAGTATTTT.

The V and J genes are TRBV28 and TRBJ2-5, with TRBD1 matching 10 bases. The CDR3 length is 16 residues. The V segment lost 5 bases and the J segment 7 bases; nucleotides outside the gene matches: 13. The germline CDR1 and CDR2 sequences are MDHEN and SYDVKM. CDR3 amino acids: CASSSPRQGAGVTQYF. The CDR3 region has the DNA TGTGCCAGCAGTAGCCCACGACAGGGGGCCGGAGTGACCCAGTACTTC. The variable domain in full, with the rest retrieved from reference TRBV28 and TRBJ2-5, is DVKVTQSSRYLVKRTGEKVFLECVQDMDHENMFWYRQDPGLGLRLIYFSYDVKMKEKGDIPEGYSVSREKKERFSLILESASTNQTSMYLCASSSPRQGAGVTQYFGPGTRLLVL.

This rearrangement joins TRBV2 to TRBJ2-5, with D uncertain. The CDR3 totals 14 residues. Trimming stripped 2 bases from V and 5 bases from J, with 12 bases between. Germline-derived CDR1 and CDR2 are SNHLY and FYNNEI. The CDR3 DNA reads TGTGCCAGCAGTGAAAGGCGCCCCAGGGAGACCCAGTACTTC. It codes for CASSERRPRETQYF.

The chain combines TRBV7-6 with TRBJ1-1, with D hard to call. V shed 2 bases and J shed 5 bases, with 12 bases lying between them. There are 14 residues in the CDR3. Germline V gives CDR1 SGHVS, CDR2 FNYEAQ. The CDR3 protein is CASSLSHLATEAFF. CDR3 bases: TGTGCCAGCAGCTTAAGCCACCTAGCGACTGAAGCTTTCTTT.